In its sample, the clone carrying this TCR beta chain was seen once. What it binds is unknown. Generated by immunoSEQ multiplex PCR, the TCRdb table keeps only in-frame clones and is missing some. The sample includes fewer than 1.4 million clones, about four fifths of them seen just once. The record originates from a study of shared clonotypes between healthy human individuals. Overall study context: Used for every donor were three CD4 naive, three CD4 memory, two CD8 naive and one CD8 memory plate. Study-wide points: Memory subsets had estimated richness that was generally smaller than that of naive subsets. It was the non-shared clonotypes that had lower generation probabilities than clonotypes shared by all four donors. Depth of sequencing was expected to influence donor clonotype sharing.

The sample was memory CD4+ T cells from PBMCs. Subset meaning: CD45RA-negative fraction. This receptor was taken from a man in his late teens or twenties in good health. Some clones in this sample may be carry-over from other donors' samples.

The DNA of the CDR3 is TGTGCCAGCAGTCGGGACCTAAATCTCTATGGCTACACCTTC. Amino acids: CASSRDLNLYGYTF. The chain combines TRBV27 with TRBJ1-2, with D perhaps TRBD1 (5 bases). The ends were cut back, 5 bases at V and 4 bases at J, with 14 bases in the middle. The CDR3 length is 14 residues. Germline V gives CDR1 MNHEY, CDR2 SMNVEV (reference sequence).